Below, 19 T cell receptor beta chains from the same sample are listed, as sequenced in a study of cytomegalovirus exposure and HLA in healthy donors. Amplification used 60 Vbeta primers and 13 Jbeta primers. Data came from immunoSEQ multiplex PCR; TCRdb stores just in-frame clones and leaves some out. Among hundreds of thousands of clones listed, roughly four fifths were seen once. Sequencing was carried out using PBMCs. These receptor sequences come from a girl between 2 and 10 years old in good health and CMV-seronegative.

This clone turned up a few times. This chain joins TRBV13 and TRBJ2-7; a possible D gene is TRBD1 (6 bases). The germline V and J ends were trimmed by 3 bases and 3 bases, with 12 bases remaining between them. This CDR3 has 14 residues. The germline V gene encodes CDR1 PRHDT and CDR2 FYEKMQ (reference sequence). The CDR3 DNA reads TGTGCCAGCAGCTTGGGACACAGTCTCTACGAGCAGTACTTC. Protein: CASSLGHSLYEQYF.

The gene calls are TRBV5-1 and TRBJ1-1, with TRBD1 identical over 7 bases. CDR1 SGHRS and CDR2 YFSETQ come from the germline V gene. Trimming took 2 bases from V and 7 from J; bases not matched to a gene: 8. This CDR3 is built from 14 residues. CDR3 sequence: CASSFGTTGLEAFF. In DNA, the CDR3 is TGCGCCAGCAGCTTTGGTACGACAGGGCTTGAAGCTTTCTTT.

The rearrangement uses TRBV27 and TRBJ2-1; 14 bases map to TRBD2. The CDR3 runs 17 residues. The junction had 8 bases not matched to a gene; V was cut back by 2 bases and J by 8 bases. Germline CDR1 reads MNHEY; CDR2 reads SMNVEV (reference sequence). CDR3 DNA: TGTGCCAGCAGTTTAACTAGACTAGCGGGAGGGAGAGATGAGCAGTTCTTC. Translated, it gives CASSLTRLAGGRDEQFF.

J is TRBJ1-6 and V is TRBV11-2; maybe TRBD1 (6 bases). The CDR3 loop spans 13 amino acids. Trimming left V 4 bases short and J 10 bases short, with 11 bases between. Germline assignment: CDR1 SGHAT and CDR2 FQNNGV. The CDR3 protein is CASSSAGQSPLHF. The CDR3, as DNA: TGTGCCAGCAGCTCCGCCGGACAGTCACCCCTCCACTTT.

The rearrangement uses TRBV18 and TRBJ2-7; tentative D call: TRBD2 (5 bases). V was trimmed by 2 bases and J by 5 bases, leaving 7 bases between them. The germline V gene encodes CDR1 KGHSH and CDR2 LQKENI. The CDR3 runs to 12 residues. The chain's CDR3 is CASSPAGDEQYF. The DNA of the CDR3 is TGTGCCAGCTCACCAGCGGGCGACGAGCAGTACTTC.

The rearrangement joins TRBV5-1 to TRBJ1-2; TRBD1 matches at 8 bases. The CDR3 contains 18 residues. The ends lost 7 bases at V and 2 bases at J; junction bases unmatched: 19. CDR1 is SGHRS, CDR2 YFSETQ, per germline. The CDR3 spells CASRSHMTGQVSNYGYTF. DNA of the CDR3: TGCGCCAGCCGGAGCCATATGACGGGACAGGTCTCGAACTATGGCTACACCTTC.

DNA for the CDR3: TGTGCCATCTGGATCCGGACAGGGTCCCATCCATTTCGCAATCAGCCCCAGCATTTT. Its protein is CAIWIRTGSHPFRNQPQHF. The chain has TRBV10-3 and TRBJ1-5; 8 bases map to TRBD1. This CDR3 comprises 19 residues. Germline trimming cut 8 bases from V and 2 bases from J; bases unmatched to any gene: 20. CDR1 ENHRY and CDR2 SYGVKD come from the germline V gene.

This clone was recorded only once. J is TRBJ2-5 and V is TRBV15; D not resolved. The CDR3 extends over 12 amino acids. Trimming shortened V by 1 base and J by 3 bases, and 3 bases separated the two germline ends. Germline assignment: CDR1 LNHNV and CDR2 YYDKDF (reference sequence). The CDR3 spells CATSRGKETQYF. Written as DNA, the CDR3 is TGTGCCACCAGCAGAGGTAAAGAGACCCAGTACTTC.

The gene calls are TRBV25-1 and TRBJ2-7; 8 bases map to TRBD1. This CDR3 has 16 amino acids. Germline trimming cut 4 bases from V and 2 bases from J; bases unmatched to any gene: 10. Germline CDR1 and CDR2: MGHDK and SYGVNS. This chain's CDR3 is CASSVTGATSPYEQYF. CDR3 in DNA: TGTGCCAGCAGTGTGACAGGGGCGACAAGCCCCTACGAGCAGTACTTC.

The chain links TRBV6-4 to TRBJ2-2; D remains unclear. The length of the CDR3 is 13 residues. Trimming cost V 4 bases and J 1 base, with 4 bases left between them. Germline assignment: CDR1 MRHNA and CDR2 SNTAGT. CDR3 nucleotides: TGTGCCAGCAGTGTTAAGAACACCGGGGAGCTGTTTTTT. Its protein is CASSVKNTGELFF.

V gene TRBV29-1 combines with J gene TRBJ1-2, with D tentatively TRBD1 (5 bases). The V gene's germline CDR1 is SQVTM and CDR2 ANQGSEA. V was clipped by 6 bases and J by 6 bases, with 11 bases between them. The CDR3 runs 11 residues. CDR3 coding DNA: TGCAGCGTGAGGGGAGGGGATGGCTACACCTTC. Translating gives CSVRGGDGYTF.

The V call is TRBV11-1, the J call TRBJ2-7; D is ambiguous. V lost 5 bases and J 5 bases, leaving 13 bases between the germline ends. The germline V gene encodes CDR1 SGHAT and CDR2 FQDESV (reference sequence). The CDR3 has 13 amino acids. CDR3: CASSRSRRDEQYF. For the CDR3, the DNA is TGTGCCAGCAGCCGGTCCCGCCGGGACGAGCAGTACTTC.

The chain uses TRBV2 and TRBJ1-6, with a weak D call TRBD1 (5 bases). Germline assignment: CDR1 SNHLY and CDR2 FYNNEI. Trimming shortened V by 3 bases and J by 6 bases, and 18 bases separated the two germline ends. The CDR3 runs 17 residues. The CDR3 sequence: CASSDLFGGVGNSPLHF. CDR3 bases: TGTGCCAGCAGTGACCTTTTTGGGGGGGTCGGTAATTCACCCCTCCACTTT.

V is TRBV7-6 and J is TRBJ1-1, with unresolved D. Germline lookup yields CDR1 SGHVS and CDR2 FNYEAQ. V was cut by 2 bases and J by 3 bases, with 7 bases left in between. The CDR3 spans 13 residues. CDR3 region: CASSLQRYTEAFF. The CDR3 nucleotides read TGTGCCAGCAGCTTACAGAGGTACACTGAAGCTTTCTTT.

This chain uses TRBV18 with TRBJ1-5; maybe TRBD1 (5 bases). Trimming pared 2 bases from V and 9 bases from J, leaving 11 bases between. The germline gives CDR1 KGHSH, CDR2 LQKENI. This CDR3 contains 13 residues. In DNA form, the CDR3 reads TGTGCCAGCTCACCAGCGGACGGGGGGCCCCAGCATTTT. Protein: CASSPADGGPQHF.

The chain recombines TRBV12-5 with TRBJ2-7; perhaps TRBD1 as D (6 bases). CDR1 is LGHNT and CDR2 is FRNRAP in the germline V gene. This CDR3 is 16 amino acids long. Trimming removed 0 bases at V and 0 bases at J, with 12 bases between. The CDR3 protein is CASGLVSGQNSYEQYF. The CDR3 DNA reads TGTGCTAGTGGTTTGGTTTCCGGACAGAACTCCTACGAGCAGTACTTC. The full variable domain, in which reference TRBV12-5 and TRBJ2-7 provide the parts outside the CDR3, is DARVTQTPRHKVTEMGQEVTMRCQPILGHNTVFWYRQTMMQGLELLAYFRNRAPLDDSGMPKDRFSAEMPDATLATLKIQPSEPRDSAVYFCASGLVSGQNSYEQYFGPGTRLTVT.

Note on this clone: The junction departs from the called germline gene at one end, perhaps through a read error. The chain employs TRBV7-9 and TRBJ2-5, with no clear D. CDR1 SEHNR and CDR2 FQNEAQ come from the germline V gene (reference sequence). There are 12 residues in the CDR3. As DNA, the CDR3 is TGTTCCAGCAGCTTAGATTCGGAGACCCAGTACTTC. Its protein product is CSSSLDSETQYF.

The chain joins TRBV29-1 to TRBJ1-2; D ambiguous. CDR3 size: 13 residues. V was cut by 0 bases and J by 8 bases, with 13 bases left in between. Germline V gene lookup returns CDR1 SQVTM and CDR2 ANQGSEA. CDR3 protein: CSVEDLSFSGYTF. The CDR3 DNA sequence: TGCAGCGTTGAAGATCTGAGCTTTAGCGGCTACACCTTC.

V and J are TRBV2 and TRBJ1-2; D is undetermined. The CDR3 loop spans 16 amino acids. Trimming left V 0 bases short and J 4 bases short, with 15 bases between. CDR1 SNHLY and CDR2 FYNNEI come from the germline V gene. This CDR3 is CASSEARGGNGYGYTF. The CDR3 DNA sequence: TGTGCCAGCAGTGAAGCTCGGGGTGGCAATGGCTATGGCTACACCTTC.